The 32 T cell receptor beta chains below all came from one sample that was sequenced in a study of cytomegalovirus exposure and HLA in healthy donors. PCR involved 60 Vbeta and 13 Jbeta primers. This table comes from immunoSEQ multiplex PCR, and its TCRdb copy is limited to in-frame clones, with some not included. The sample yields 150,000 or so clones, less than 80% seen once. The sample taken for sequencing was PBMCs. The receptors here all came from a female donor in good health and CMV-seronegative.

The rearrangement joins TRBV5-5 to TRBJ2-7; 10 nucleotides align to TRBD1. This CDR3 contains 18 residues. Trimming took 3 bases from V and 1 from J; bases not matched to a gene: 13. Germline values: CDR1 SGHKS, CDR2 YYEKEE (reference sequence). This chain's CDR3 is CASSSNWDRGKESYEQYF. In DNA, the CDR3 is TGTGCCAGCAGCTCAAATTGGGACAGGGGAAAGGAGTCCTACGAGCAGTACTTC.

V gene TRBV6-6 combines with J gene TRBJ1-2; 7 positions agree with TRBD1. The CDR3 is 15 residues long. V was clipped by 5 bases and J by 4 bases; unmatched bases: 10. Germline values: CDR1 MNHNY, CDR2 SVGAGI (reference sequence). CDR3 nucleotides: TGTGCCAGCAGTAGAAAAGTCGACAGGGCCTATGGCTACACCTTC. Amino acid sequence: CASSRKVDRAYGYTF.

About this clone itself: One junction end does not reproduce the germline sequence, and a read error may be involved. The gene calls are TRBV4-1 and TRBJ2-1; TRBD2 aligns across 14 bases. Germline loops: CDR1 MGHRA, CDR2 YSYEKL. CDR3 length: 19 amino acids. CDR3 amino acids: CASSRKEGTGTSGGNEQLF. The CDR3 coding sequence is TGCGCCAGCAGCCGCAAAGAAGGAACCGGGACTAGCGGGGGTAATGAGCAGCTCTTC.

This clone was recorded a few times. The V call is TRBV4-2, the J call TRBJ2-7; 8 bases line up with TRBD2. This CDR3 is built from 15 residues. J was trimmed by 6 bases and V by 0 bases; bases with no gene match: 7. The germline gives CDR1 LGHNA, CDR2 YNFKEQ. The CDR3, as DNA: TGTGCCAGCAGCCAAGAACTAGCGGTACGGAGCGAGCAGTACTTC. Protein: CASSQELAVRSEQYF.

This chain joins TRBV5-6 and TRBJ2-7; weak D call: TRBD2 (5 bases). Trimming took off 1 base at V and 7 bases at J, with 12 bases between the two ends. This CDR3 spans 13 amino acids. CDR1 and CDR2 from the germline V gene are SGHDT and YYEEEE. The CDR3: CASSLWEPWEQYF. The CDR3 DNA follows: TGTGCCAGCAGCTTGTGGGAGCCCTGGGAGCAGTACTTC.

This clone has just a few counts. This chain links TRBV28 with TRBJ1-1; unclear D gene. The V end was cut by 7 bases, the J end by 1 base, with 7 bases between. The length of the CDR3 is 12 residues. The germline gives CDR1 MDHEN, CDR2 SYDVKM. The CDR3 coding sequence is TGTGCCAGCACGCAGTCGAACACTGAAGCTTTCTTT. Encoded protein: CASTQSNTEAFF. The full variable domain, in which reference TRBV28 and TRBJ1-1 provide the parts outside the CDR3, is DVKVTQSSRYLVKRTGEKVFLECVQDMDHENMFWYRQDPGLGLRLIYFSYDVKMKEKGDIPEGYSVSREKKERFSLILESASTNQTSMYLCASTQSNTEAFFGQGTRLTVV.

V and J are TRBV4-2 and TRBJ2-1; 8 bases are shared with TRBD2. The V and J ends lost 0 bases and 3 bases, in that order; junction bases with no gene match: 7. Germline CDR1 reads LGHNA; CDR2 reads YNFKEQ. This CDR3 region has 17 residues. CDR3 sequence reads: CASSQEMGLVDYNEQFF. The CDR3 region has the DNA TGTGCCAGCAGCCAAGAGATGGGACTAGTAGACTACAATGAGCAGTTCTTC.

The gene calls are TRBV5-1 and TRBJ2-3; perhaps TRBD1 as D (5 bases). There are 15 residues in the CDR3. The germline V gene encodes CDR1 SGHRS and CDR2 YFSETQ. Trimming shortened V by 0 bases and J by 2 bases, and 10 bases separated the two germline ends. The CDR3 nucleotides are TGCGCCAGCAGCTTGGTGCAGGGTTTCACAGATACGCAGTATTTT. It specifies CASSLVQGFTDTQYF.

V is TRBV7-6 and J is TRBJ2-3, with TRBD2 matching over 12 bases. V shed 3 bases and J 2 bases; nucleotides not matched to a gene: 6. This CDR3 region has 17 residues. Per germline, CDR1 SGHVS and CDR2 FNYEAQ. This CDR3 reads CASSLNGLAGITDTQYF. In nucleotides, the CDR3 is TGTGCCAGCAGCTTGAATGGACTAGCGGGGATCACAGATACGCAGTATTTT.

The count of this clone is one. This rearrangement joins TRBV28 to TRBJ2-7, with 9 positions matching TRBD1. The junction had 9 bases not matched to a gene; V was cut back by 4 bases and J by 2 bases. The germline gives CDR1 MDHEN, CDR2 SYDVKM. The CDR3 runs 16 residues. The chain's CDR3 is CASSSSGTGSTYEQYF. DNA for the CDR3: TGTGCCAGCAGTTCCTCCGGGACAGGGTCAACCTACGAGCAGTACTTC. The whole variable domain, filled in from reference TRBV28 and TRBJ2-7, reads DVKVTQSSRYLVKRTGEKVFLECVQDMDHENMFWYRQDPGLGLRLIYFSYDVKMKEKGDIPEGYSVSREKKERFSLILESASTNQTSMYLCASSSSGTGSTYEQYFGPGTRLTVT.

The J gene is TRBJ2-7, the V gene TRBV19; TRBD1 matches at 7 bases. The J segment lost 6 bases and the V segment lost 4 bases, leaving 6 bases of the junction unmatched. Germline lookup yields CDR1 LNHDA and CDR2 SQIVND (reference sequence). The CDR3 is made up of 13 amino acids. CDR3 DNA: TGTGCCAGTAGTAGAAGGGGGCCTGGCGAGCAGTACTTC. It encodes CASSRRGPGEQYF.

CDR3 sequence: CASSMLAGNNEQFF. CDR3 DNA: TGTGCCAGCAGTATGCTAGCGGGAAACAATGAGCAGTTCTTC. V usage is TRBV28 and J usage is TRBJ2-1, with 9 positions matching TRBD2. Unmatched junction bases numbered 4, after V lost 5 bases and J lost 5 bases. Looked up from germline, CDR1 is MDHEN and CDR2 is SYDVKM. The CDR3 extends over 14 amino acids.

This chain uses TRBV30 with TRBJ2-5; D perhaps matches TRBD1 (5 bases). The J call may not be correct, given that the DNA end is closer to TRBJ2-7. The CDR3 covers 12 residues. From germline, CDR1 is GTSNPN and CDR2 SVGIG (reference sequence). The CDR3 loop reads CAWRENRYEQYF. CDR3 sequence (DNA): TGTGCCTGGAGGGAAAACAGGTACGAGCAGTACTTC.

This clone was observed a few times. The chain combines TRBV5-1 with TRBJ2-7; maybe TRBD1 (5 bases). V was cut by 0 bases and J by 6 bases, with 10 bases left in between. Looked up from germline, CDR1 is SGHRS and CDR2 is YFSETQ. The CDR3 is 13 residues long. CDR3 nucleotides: TGCGCCAGCAGCTTGGAGGGGTACGGCGAGCAGTACTTC. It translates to CASSLEGYGEQYF.

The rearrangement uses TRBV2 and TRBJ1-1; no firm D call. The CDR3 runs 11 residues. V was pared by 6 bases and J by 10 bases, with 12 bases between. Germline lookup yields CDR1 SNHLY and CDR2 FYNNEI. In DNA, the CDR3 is TGTGCCAGCAGGAGTCTTCCAAGAGCTTTCTTT. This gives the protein CASRSLPRAFF.

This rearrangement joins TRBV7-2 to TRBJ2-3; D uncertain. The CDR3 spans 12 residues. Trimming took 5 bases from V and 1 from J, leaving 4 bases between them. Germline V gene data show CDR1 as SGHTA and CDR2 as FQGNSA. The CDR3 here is CASSPGTDTQYF. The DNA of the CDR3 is TGTGCCAGCAGCCCCGGCACAGATACGCAGTATTTT.

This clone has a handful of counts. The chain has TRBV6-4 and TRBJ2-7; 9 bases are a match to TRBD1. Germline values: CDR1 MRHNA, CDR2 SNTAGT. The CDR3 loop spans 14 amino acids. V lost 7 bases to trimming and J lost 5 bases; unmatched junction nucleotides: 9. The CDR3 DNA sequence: TGTGCCAGCACTCCGGGACAGGGCACCCACGAGCAGTACTTC. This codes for CASTPGQGTHEQYF.

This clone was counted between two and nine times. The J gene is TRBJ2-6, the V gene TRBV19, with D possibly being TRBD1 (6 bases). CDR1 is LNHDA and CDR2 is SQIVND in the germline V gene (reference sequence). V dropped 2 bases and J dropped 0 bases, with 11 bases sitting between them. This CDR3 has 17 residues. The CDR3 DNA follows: TGTGCCAGTAGTATACAGGGGCCGCGCTCTGGGGCCAACGTCCTGACTTTC. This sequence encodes CASSIQGPRSGANVLTF.

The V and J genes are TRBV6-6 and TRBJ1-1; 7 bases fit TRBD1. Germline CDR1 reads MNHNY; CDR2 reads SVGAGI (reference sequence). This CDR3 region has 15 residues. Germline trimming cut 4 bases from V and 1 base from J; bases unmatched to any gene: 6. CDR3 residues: CASSSPGQANTEAFF. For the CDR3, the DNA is TGTGCCAGCAGTTCGCCCGGACAGGCGAACACTGAAGCTTTCTTT.

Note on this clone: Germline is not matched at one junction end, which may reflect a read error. CDR3 DNA sequence: TGTGCCAGCTCCCCACGGGGGCGCGTTGGGACGGGCAATCAGCCCCAGCATTTT. This sequence encodes CASSPRGRVGTGNQPQHF. The V call is TRBV18, the J call TRBJ1-5, with TRBD1 as a possible D gene (6 bases). Germline CDR1 and CDR2: KGHSH and LQKENI. The CDR3 is 18 amino acids.

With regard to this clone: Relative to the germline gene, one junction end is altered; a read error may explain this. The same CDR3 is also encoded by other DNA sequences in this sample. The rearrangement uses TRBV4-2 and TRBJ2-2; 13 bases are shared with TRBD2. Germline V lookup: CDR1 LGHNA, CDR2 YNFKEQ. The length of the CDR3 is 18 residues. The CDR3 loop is CASSQGGPGLAGNRELFF. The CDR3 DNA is TGTGCCAGCAGCCAAGGAGGGCCGGGACTAGCGGGAAACAGGGAGCTGTTCTTT.

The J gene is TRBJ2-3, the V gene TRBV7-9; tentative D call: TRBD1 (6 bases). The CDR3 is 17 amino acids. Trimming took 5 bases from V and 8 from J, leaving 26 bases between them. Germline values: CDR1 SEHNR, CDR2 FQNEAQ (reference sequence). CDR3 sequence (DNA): TGTGCCAGCAGCCCCAGGTGGCAGGGTACCCTAGGGGGTACGCAGTATTTT. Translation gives CASSPRWQGTLGGTQYF.

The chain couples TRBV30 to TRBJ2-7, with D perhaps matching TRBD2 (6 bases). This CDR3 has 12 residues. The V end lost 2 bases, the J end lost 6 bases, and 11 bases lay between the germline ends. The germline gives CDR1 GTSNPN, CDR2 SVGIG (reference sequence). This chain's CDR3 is CAWSLLASEQYF. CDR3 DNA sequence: TGTGCCTGGAGTCTCCTAGCGTCCGAGCAGTACTTC.

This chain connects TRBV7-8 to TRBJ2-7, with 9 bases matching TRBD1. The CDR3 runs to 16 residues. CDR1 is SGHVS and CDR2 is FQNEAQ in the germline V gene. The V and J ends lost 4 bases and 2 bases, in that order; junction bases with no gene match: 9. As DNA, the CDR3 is TGTGCCAGCAGCTCCTACCCGGACAGGGGACCCTACGAGCAGTACTTC. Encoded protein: CASSSYPDRGPYEQYF.

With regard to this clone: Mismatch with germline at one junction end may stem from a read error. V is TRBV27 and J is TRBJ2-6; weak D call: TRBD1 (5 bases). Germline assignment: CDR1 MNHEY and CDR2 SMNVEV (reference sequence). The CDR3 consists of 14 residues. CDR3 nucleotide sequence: TGTGCCAGCAGTCTGATCTCTGGGGCCAACGGCCTGACTTTC. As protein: CASSLISGANGLTF.

CDR3 sequence reads: CASSPDRTAYEQYF. The DNA of the CDR3 is TGTGCCAGCAGTCCAGACAGGACAGCCTACGAGCAGTACTTC. This sequence joins TRBV5-4 and TRBJ2-5, with D possibly being TRBD1 (6 bases). With the DNA end fitting TRBJ2-7 better, the J assignment may be wrong. The CDR3 contains 14 residues. Looked up from germline, CDR1 is SGHNT and CDR2 is YYREEE (reference sequence).

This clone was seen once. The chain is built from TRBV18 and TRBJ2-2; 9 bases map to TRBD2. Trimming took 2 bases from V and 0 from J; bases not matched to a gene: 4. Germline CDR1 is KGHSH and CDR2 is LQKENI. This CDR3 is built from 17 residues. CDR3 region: CASSPAGGPSNTGELFF. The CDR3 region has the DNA TGTGCCAGCTCACCAGCGGGAGGGCCTTCGAACACCGGGGAGCTGTTTTTT.

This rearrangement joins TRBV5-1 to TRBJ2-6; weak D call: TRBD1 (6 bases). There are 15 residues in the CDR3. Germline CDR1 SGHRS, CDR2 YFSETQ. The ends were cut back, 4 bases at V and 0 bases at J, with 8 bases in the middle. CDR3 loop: CASSPTGSGANVLTF. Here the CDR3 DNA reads TGCGCCAGCAGCCCGACAGGCTCTGGGGCCAACGTCCTGACTTTC.

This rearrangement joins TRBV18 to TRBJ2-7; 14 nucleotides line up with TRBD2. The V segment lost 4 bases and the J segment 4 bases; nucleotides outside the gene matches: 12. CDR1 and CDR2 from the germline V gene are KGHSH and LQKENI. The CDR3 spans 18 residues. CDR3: CASSRSQPGLAGAYEQYF. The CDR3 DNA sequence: TGTGCCAGCTCACGAAGCCAACCGGGACTAGCGGGAGCGTACGAGCAGTACTTC.

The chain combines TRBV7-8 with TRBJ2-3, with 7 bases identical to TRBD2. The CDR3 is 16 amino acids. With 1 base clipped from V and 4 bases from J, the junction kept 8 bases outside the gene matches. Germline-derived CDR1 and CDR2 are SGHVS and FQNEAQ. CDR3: CASSLGAGVKSDTQYF. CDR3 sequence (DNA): TGTGCCAGCAGCTTAGGGGCGGGGGTGAAATCAGATACGCAGTATTTT.

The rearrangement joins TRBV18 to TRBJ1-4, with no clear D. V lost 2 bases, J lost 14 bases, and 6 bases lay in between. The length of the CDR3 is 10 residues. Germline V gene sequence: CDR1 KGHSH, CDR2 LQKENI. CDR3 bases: TGTGCCAGCTCACCAGCGGTCCTGTTTTTT. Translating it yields CASSPAVLFF.

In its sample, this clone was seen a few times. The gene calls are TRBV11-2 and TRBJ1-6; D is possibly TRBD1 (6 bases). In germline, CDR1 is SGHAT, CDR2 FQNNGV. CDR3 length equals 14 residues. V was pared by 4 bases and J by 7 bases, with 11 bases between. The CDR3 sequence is CASSSQGSNSPLHF. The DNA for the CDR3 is TGTGCCAGCAGCTCCCAGGGGTCAAATTCACCCCTCCACTTT.